This T cell receptor (beta chain) is from a study of graft-versus-host responses after intestinal transplantation. Study context: Anti-thymocyte globulin induction preceded around 3 years of tacrolimus and steroid maintenance in all recipients.

Study-level results: GvH clones were identified in recipient marrow, with some first appearing in ileum or blood. Peak circulating GvH clone levels were associated with early post-transplant HvG declines.

A note on this clone: Its specificity is unknown.

This table comes from immunoSEQ multiplex PCR, and its TCRdb copy is limited to in-frame clones, with some not included. The table includes about 150,000 clones, over 90% detected once. The clonotype originates from a human donor who received an intestinal transplant. The starting material was unstimulated CD4+ T cells sorted from spleen or lymph node cells, obtained before intestinal transplant.

As DNA, the CDR3 is TGTGCCAGCAGCTCCGGGCCCGCGGGAGGCTCCTACAATGAGCAGTTCTTC. Translation gives CASSSGPAGGSYNEQFF. This chain links TRBV11-2 with TRBJ2-1; TRBD2 agrees at 8 bases. V lost 4 bases and J lost 0; bases outside the gene matches: 8. Germline V lookup: CDR1 SGHAT, CDR2 FQNNGV. The CDR3 consists of 17 residues.